This is a list of T cell receptor beta chains from one sample in a study of T cells after yellow fever vaccination. Via MiXCR, TCRdb re-called the 5' RACE reads, giving one row per CDR3 protein. Of more than 350,000 distinct CDR3 sequences listed, roughly 12% are singletons. The sample here was PBMCs, taken on the day of the first yellow fever vaccination. Source of these receptors: a man aged 18 to 29 who received the YFV17D yellow fever vaccine. Both conserved end residues are part of each CDR3. D genes are given only for firm matches. Rows give clone size only sometimes, using once, few, many, or a class for an expanded clone.

TRBJ2-7,TRBD2,TRBV7-2,few,TGTGCCAGCAGCTCGCGAACGGGGGGAGGGGAGCAGTACTTC,CASSSRTGGGEQYF
TRBJ2-7,.,TRBV28,.,TGTGCCAGCAGTTTTGGGGGGACCGGTCTCGAGCAGTACTTC,CASSFGGTGLEQYF
TRBJ2-1,.,TRBV6-5,few,TGTGCCAGTCGGACAGTTTCCAATGAGCAGTTCTTC,CASRTVSNEQFF
TRBJ2-5,.,TRBV11-1,few,TGTGCCAGCAGAATGGAGGGGGAGACCCAGTACTTC,CASRMEGETQYF
TRBJ2-4,.,TRBV5-1,.,TGCGCCAGCACCGACCCGGCGGGGGCCAAAAACATTCAGTACTTC,CASTDPAGAKNIQYF
TRBJ2-5,.,TRBV7-2,few,TGTGCCAGCAGCTATACAGGGGGGGCAGAGACCCAGTACTTC,CASSYTGGAETQYF
TRBJ2-7,TRBD1,TRBV24-1,many,TGTGCCACCAGTTGGGACAGACACTACGAGCAGTACTTC,CATSWDRHYEQYF
TRBJ1-2,.,TRBV7-9,.,TGTGCCAGCAGCTTAGTAGGAGCTGGCTACACCTTC,CASSLVGAGYTF
TRBJ1-2,TRBD1,TRBV29-1,.,TGCAGCGTTGGGCTCAGGGGGCGTAACTATGGCTACACCTTC,CSVGLRGRNYGYTF
TRBJ2-7,TRBD1,TRBV27,.,TGTGCCAGCAGTTTTGGGACAGGGAGGTATGGCGAGCAGTACTTC,CASSFGTGRYGEQYF
TRBJ1-1,TRBD1,TRBV5-1,many,TGCGCCAGCGGACCGGGACAGGGGCCCTACCTGAACACTGAAGCTTTCTTT,CASGPGQGPYLNTEAFF
TRBJ2-1,.,TRBV6-2/TRBV6-3,.,TGTGCCAGCAGTTTCTGGCAGGGGGAGGTCGATGAGCAGTTCTTC,CASSFWQGEVDEQFF
TRBJ1-5,.,TRBV23-1,many,TGCGCCAGCATTCAGCCCCAGCATTTT,CASIQPQHF
TRBJ2-3,TRBD2,TRBV4-3,.,TGCGCCAGCAGCCAAGAGGGGCCGCGGGAGGATACGCAGTATTTT,CASSQEGPREDTQYF
TRBJ2-1,TRBD2,TRBV20-1,few,TGCAGTGCTAGAGACCCACGTAGCGGGGGGGCGGGTGAGCAGTTCTTC,CSARDPRSGGAGEQFF
TRBJ1-1,.,TRBV7-2,few,TGTGCCAGCAGCTTAGTTTCTGGAGCTGAAGCTTTCTTT,CASSLVSGAEAFF
TRBJ1-5,.,TRBV11-2,.,TGTGCCAGCAGCTTATTTTTTTGGCAGGGAGGGCAGCCCCAGCATTTT,CASSLFFWQGGQPQHF
TRBJ1-5,.,TRBV29-1,few,TGCAGCGTATACGATTTAAGTGGGCCCCAGCATTTT,CSVYDLSGPQHF
TRBJ2-2,TRBD1,TRBV12-3/TRBV12-4,few,TGTGCCAGCAGTAGGAGAGTTATCGTAGGGACAGGGATGACCGGGGAGCTGTTTTTT,CASSRRVIVGTGMTGELFF
TRBJ2-1,.,TRBV7-9,few,TGTGCCAGCAGCTCGTTCGGTGGGGAGTTCTTC,CASSSFGGEFF
TRBJ1-2,.,TRBV6-1,.,TGTGCCAGCAGTCCCTTTTTCGGGGCTTGGGGCTACACCTTC,CASSPFFGAWGYTF
TRBJ2-6,.,TRBV4-2,few,TGTGCCAGCAGCCAACAGCAGAGAACATCTGGGGCCAACGTCCTGACTTTC,CASSQQQRTSGANVLTF
TRBJ2-7,.,TRBV23-1,few,TGCGCCAGCAGTCACACGGCGGCTGACGGCCCCTACGAGCAGTACTTC,CASSHTAADGPYEQYF
TRBJ1-5,TRBD1,TRBV27,few,TGTGCCAGCAGTTTCGGACACCCCGGACAGGGGGGGCAGCCCCAGCATTTT,CASSFGHPGQGGQPQHF
TRBJ2-5,TRBD2,TRBV7-2,few,TGTGCCAGCAGCTTAGTGTCTAGCGGGGGACAAGAGACCCAGTACTTC,CASSLVSSGGQETQYF
TRBJ2-4,.,TRBV7-2,.,TGTGCCAGCAGCTTGGTCCCGCAGGCCAAAAACATTCAGTACTTC,CASSLVPQAKNIQYF
TRBJ2-5,.,TRBV19,few,TGTGCCAGTAGTATTTCCGGGTTTGAAGAGACCCAGTACTTC,CASSISGFEETQYF
TRBJ1-1,.,TRBV10-3,.,TGTGCCATCAGTGAGTCGAACCAGGCAGGGACTGAAGCTTTCTTT,CAISESNQAGTEAFF
TRBJ2-3,.,TRBV7-9,.,TGTGCCAGCAGCTTACCCCGGGACGGAGGCACAGATACGCAGTATTTT,CASSLPRDGGTDTQYF
TRBJ2-7,.,TRBV7-2,few,TGTGCCAGCAGCTTTCGGGTAATCAACGAGCAGTACTTC,CASSFRVINEQYF
TRBJ1-5,.,TRBV9,few,TGTGCCAGCAGCGCTACAGGGAATAGCAATCAGCCCCAGCATTTT,CASSATGNSNQPQHF
TRBJ1-6,TRBD1,TRBV6-2/TRBV6-3,.,TGTGCCAGCAGTTGGCGGACAGGGGTCGACGCGGGTCCCCTCCACTTT,CASSWRTGVDAGPLHF
TRBJ2-6,.,TRBV4-3,.,TGCGCCAGCAGCCAAGGTTTTGGGGCCAACGTCCTGACTTTC,CASSQGFGANVLTF